Shown below are 20 T cell receptor beta chains from a single sample sequenced in a study of read filtering for tumor transcriptome and immune sequencing. Molecular barcoded adaptors covering alpha/delta and beta/gamma chains were used on 400 ng RNA. MiXCR, run by TCRdb on the reads, gives a single entry per CDR3 protein. The table includes tens of thousands of distinct CDR3 sequences, 20% to 25% detected once. Input material: a population of CD138-negative cells sorted from bone marrow. These receptors came from a donor at least 40 years old with multiple myeloma.

This clonotype was counted only a few times. This rearrangement joins TRBV18 to TRBJ1-1; TRBD1 is a possible D gene (6 bases). V shed 1 base and J shed 4 bases, with 10 bases lying between them. The CDR3 runs to 14 residues. Germline V CDR1 and CDR2: KGHSH, LQKENI. CDR3 sequence reads: CASSPRRGGTEAFF. CDR3 DNA: TGTGCCAGCTCACCACGCAGGGGTGGCACTGAAGCTTTCTTT.

There are many counts of this clonotype. The genes are TRBV5-1 and TRBJ2-3; the D gene is possibly TRBD2 (5 bases). CDR1 is SGHRS and CDR2 is YFSETQ in the germline V gene. Trimming removed 7 bases at V and 2 bases at J, with 20 bases between. The CDR3 covers 16 residues. The CDR3 here is CASQRSPGSYTDTQYF. The CDR3 nucleotides are TGCGCCAGCCAACGTAGTCCGGGATCCTACACAGATACGCAGTATTTT.

This clonotype was seen many times. The chain carries TRBV9 and TRBJ2-1, with D possibly TRBD2 on 6 matching bases. CDR3 length: 16 amino acids. The germline gives CDR1 SGDLS, CDR2 YYNGEE. V was trimmed by 0 bases and J by 1 base, leaving 11 bases between them. CDR3 bases: TGTGCCAGCAGCGTAGTAGTTAGCGGTTCCTACAATGAGCAGTTCTTC. This gives the protein CASSVVVSGSYNEQFF.

This clonotype was detected a few times. The rearrangement joins TRBV28 to TRBJ2-7, with 7 nucleotides matching TRBD2. With 4 bases clipped from V and 2 bases from J, the junction kept 11 bases outside the gene matches. Per germline, CDR1 MDHEN and CDR2 SYDVKM. The length of the CDR3 is 16 residues. The CDR3 coding sequence is TGTGCCAGCAGTTCCCGGTCTTACGGGGGGACCTACGAGCAGTACTTC. It specifies CASSSRSYGGTYEQYF. Looking up the rest from reference TRBV28 and TRBJ2-7 gives the full variable domain: DVKVTQSSRYLVKRTGEKVFLECVQDMDHENMFWYRQDPGLGLRLIYFSYDVKMKEKGDIPEGYSVSREKKERFSLILESASTNQTSMYLCASSSRSYGGTYEQYFGPGTRLTVT.

This clonotype was detected only a few times. Just one base apart from a much larger clone, this may be a read error. The genes are TRBV12-3 or TRBV12-4 and TRBJ2-3; D may be TRBD1 or TRBD2 (5 bases each). This CDR3 contains 14 residues. V was shortened by 3 bases and J by 6 bases, with 13 bases between the two germline ends. This chain's CDR3 is CASSLSNGADTQYF. The CDR3 DNA sequence: TGTGCCAGCAGTTTGAGTAACGGGGCGGATACGCAGTATTTT.

This clonotype was observed a single time. A much larger clone differs from this one at a single base, so this may be a read error. The rearrangement links TRBV5-1 to TRBJ1-1, with D tentatively TRBD1 (5 bases). The CDR3 is 13 residues long. Trimming shortened V by 1 base and J by 11 bases, and 15 bases separated the two germline ends. In germline, CDR1 is SGHRS, CDR2 YFSETQ. The CDR3 sequence: CASSLTGGSDAFF. For the CDR3, the DNA is TGCGCCAGCAGCTTGACAGGTGGGAGTGATGCTTTCTTT.

This chain joins TRBV4-2 and TRBJ1-5, with TRBD1 matching 7 bases. J was trimmed by 3 bases and V by 4 bases; bases with no gene match: 12. The germline gives CDR1 LGHNA, CDR2 YNFKEQ. CDR3 length equals 17 residues. CDR3 region: CASSPELGQLHNQPQHF. DNA of the CDR3: TGTGCCAGCAGCCCCGAATTGGGACAGCTTCACAATCAGCCCCAGCATTTT.

The V call is TRBV3-1, the J call TRBJ2-3; D not resolved. V was shortened by 1 base and J by 1 base, with 9 bases between the two germline ends. Germline V lookup: CDR1 LGHDT, CDR2 YNNKEL (reference sequence). CDR3 length equals 15 residues. CDR3 DNA sequence: TGTGCCAGCAGCCAAGTTGGAGAGGGCACAGATACGCAGTATTTT. Translation: CASSQVGEGTDTQYF.

Ten or more counts support this clonotype. The CDR3 region is CASSSYRVSTNEKLFF. CDR3 DNA sequence: TGTGCCAGCAGTTCGTACAGGGTTTCAACTAATGAAAAACTGTTTTTT. The chain is built from TRBV6-5 and TRBJ1-4; D is possibly TRBD1 (6 bases). Trimming took 4 bases from V and 0 from J, leaving 12 bases between them. Looked up from germline, CDR1 is MNHEY and CDR2 is SVGAGI. The CDR3 contains 16 residues.

This clonotype was detected ten times or more. This chain links TRBV20-1 with TRBJ1-1, with D perhaps matching TRBD1 (6 bases). Trimming shortened V by 0 bases and J by 3 bases, and 11 bases separated the two germline ends. The CDR3 consists of 14 residues. Germline V CDR1 and CDR2: DFQATT, SNEGSKA (reference sequence). As DNA, the CDR3 is TGCAGTGCTAGAGAGGCAGGGGATCACACTGAAGCTTTCTTT. Amino acids: CSAREAGDHTEAFF.

In this sample, this clonotype turned up many times. The rearrangement joins TRBV6-5 to TRBJ2-6; TRBD2 is a possible D gene (5 bases). The CDR3 totals 16 residues. Looked up from germline, CDR1 is MNHEY and CDR2 is SVGAGI. Trimming cost V 0 bases and J 2 bases, with 8 bases left between them. Here the CDR3 DNA reads TGTGCCAGCAGTTACTCGCGGGCGCCTGGGGCCAACGTCCTGACTTTC. Encoded protein: CASSYSRAPGANVLTF.

In this sample, this clonotype turned up many times. The V call is TRBV3-1, the J call TRBJ2-6; no definite D call. Germline-derived CDR1 and CDR2 are LGHDT and YNNKEL (reference sequence). Trimming took 3 bases from V and 0 from J, leaving 0 bases between them. The length of the CDR3 is 13 residues. The CDR3 sequence: CASSHSGANVLTF. CDR3 nucleotide sequence: TGTGCCAGCAGCCACTCTGGGGCCAACGTCCTGACTTTC. Variable domain in full (rest from reference TRBV3-1 and TRBJ2-6): DTAVSQTPKYLVTQMGNDKSIKCEQNLGHDTMYWYKQDSKKFLKIMFSYNNKELIINETVPNRFSPKSPDKAHLNLHINSLELGDSAVYFCASSHSGANVLTFGAGSRLTVL.

This clonotype appeared many times. V usage is TRBV24-1 and J usage is TRBJ2-3; no reliable D call. Germline V gene sequence: CDR1 KGHDR, CDR2 SFDVKD. This CDR3 is built from 11 residues. V shed 5 bases and J shed 3 bases, with 2 bases lying between them. Here the CDR3 DNA reads TGTGCCACCAGTGGAACAGATACGCAGTATTTT. Residues: CATSGTDTQYF.

This clonotype was picked up a small number of times. The chain recombines TRBV7-9 with TRBJ2-3; D possibly matches TRBD1 or TRBD2 (5 bases each). This CDR3 has 16 amino acids. The germline gives CDR1 SEHNR, CDR2 FQNEAQ (reference sequence). V gave up 5 bases and J gave up 3 bases, with 18 bases separating them. The CDR3 here is CASSLGTGGGTDTQYF. The CDR3 DNA is TGTGCCAGCAGCCTCGGGACCGGTGGAGGTACAGATACGCAGTATTTT.

This clonotype was picked up many times. The gene calls are TRBV6-2 or TRBV6-3 and TRBJ2-1, with 10 nucleotides matching TRBD2. The germline V gene encodes CDR1 MNHEY and CDR2 SVGEGT. CDR3 length: 16 amino acids. V lost 1 base and J lost 6; bases outside the gene matches: 6. CDR3 sequence reads: CASSYFRTSGSNEQFF. The DNA for the CDR3 is TGTGCCAGCAGTTACTTTAGGACTAGCGGTTCCAATGAGCAGTTCTTC.

Comment on this clonotype: This clone may be a read error of a much larger clone one base away. The CDR3 loop is CASSPGQGANTEASF. For the CDR3, the DNA is TGCGCCAGCAGCCCGGGACAGGGGGCGAACACTGAAGCTTCCTTT. V and J are TRBV5-1 and TRBJ1-1; TRBD1 aligns across 12 bases. The V gene's germline CDR1 is SGHRS and CDR2 YFSETQ. The CDR3 consists of 15 residues.

Concerning this clonotype: A much larger clone lies a single base off, so this may be a read error. The chain links TRBV20-1 to TRBJ2-4, with D perhaps matching TRBD2 (5 bases). V was pared by 6 bases and J by 11 bases, with 17 bases between. The CDR3 runs 12 residues. Germline-derived CDR1 and CDR2 are DFQATT and SNEGSKA (reference sequence). In DNA form, the CDR3 reads TGCAGTGCAACCAGTCGAGATAGCGTTCAGTACTTC. Translated: CSATSRDSVQYF.

Notes on this clonotype: This may arise from a read error, as a much more abundant clone is one base away. For the CDR3, the DNA is TGCAGTGCTAGGCTGGGGGCGACCACCGGGGAGCTGTTTTTT. Amino acids: CSARLGATTGELFF. This rearrangement joins TRBV20-1 to TRBJ2-2; D possibly corresponds to TRBD1 (6 bases). V lost 3 bases and J lost 4, with 12 bases in between. Germline V lookup: CDR1 DFQATT, CDR2 SNEGSKA (reference sequence). The CDR3 consists of 14 residues.

On this clonotype: It differs at one base from a far larger clone, so likely a read error. The CDR3 does not close with the conserved phenylalanine or tryptophan, likely indicating a read error. The CDR3 coding sequence is TGTGCCAGCAGCTTAGTACATTACAATGAGCAGTTCCTC. Translated, it gives CASSLVHYNEQFL. The genes are TRBV5-1 and TRBJ2-1; D is uncertain. The CDR3 has 13 amino acids. CDR1 and CDR2 (germline): SGHRS, YFSETQ.

The CDR3 region is CSAIRGRGTGELFF. CDR3 coding DNA: TGCAGTGCTATTAGGGGGAGAGGTACCGGGGAGCTGTTTTTT. The chain has TRBV20-1 and TRBJ2-2; TRBD1 is a possible D gene (6 bases). V lost 4 bases and J 5 bases, leaving 14 bases between the germline ends. CDR3 length: 14 residues. Germline assignment: CDR1 DFQATT and CDR2 SNEGSKA (reference sequence).